The 21 T cell receptor beta chains below were found in one sample sequenced in a study of blood T cells in healthy people across ages. It was with a sample-barcoded 5' primer and a J-beta primer mix that a second PCR of roughly 7 to 12 cycles was run. TCRdb analysed the 5' RACE reads with MiXCR anew, one entry per CDR3 protein. In the table there are 1.8 million or so distinct CDR3 sequences, about two fifths of which are singletons. The sequencing sample was made of blood. These receptors all stem from a human donor in good health.

The chain links TRBV6-1 to TRBJ1-5, with 7 bases matching TRBD1. CDR1 MNHNS and CDR2 SASEGT come from the germline V gene. With 8 bases clipped from V and 5 bases from J, the junction kept 12 bases outside the gene matches. The CDR3 spans 15 residues. The CDR3 is CASGGPGQHYQPQHF. Written as DNA, the CDR3 is TGTGCCAGCGGGGGACCGGGACAGCACTATCAGCCCCAGCATTTT.

Only a few counts were recorded for this clonotype. V usage is TRBV6-2 or TRBV6-3 and J usage is TRBJ2-1, with D perhaps TRBD1 (6 bases). From germline, CDR1 is MNHEY and CDR2 SVGEGT. Trimming pared 7 bases from V and 4 bases from J, leaving 14 bases between. This CDR3 spans 14 amino acids. CDR3 amino acids: CASKGTSAYNEQFF. Written as DNA, the CDR3 is TGTGCCAGCAAGGGGACATCTGCATACAATGAGCAGTTCTTC.

V is TRBV7-2 and J is TRBJ2-5, with 8 bases aligning to TRBD2. This CDR3 is built from 17 residues. In germline, CDR1 is SGHTA, CDR2 FQGNSA. Unmatched junction bases numbered 22, after V lost 5 bases and J lost 11 bases. The CDR3 nucleotides read TGTGCCAGCAGCCCCCCGGGACTAGTGGGCGGGGGGTTGAAACAGTACTTC. As protein: CASSPPGLVGGGLKQYF.

J is TRBJ2-4 and V is TRBV5-1; the match to TRBD2 covers 10 bases. Judging by the DNA end, TRBJ2-5 fits better; the J call may be wrong. This CDR3 spans 15 amino acids. CDR1 is SGHRS and CDR2 is YFSETQ in the germline V gene. For the CDR3, the DNA is TGCGCCAGCAGCGTAATAGCGGGGGGCCAAGAGACCCAGTACTTC. It yields the protein CASSVIAGGQETQYF.

This clonotype was seen a few times. V gene TRBV20-1 combines with J gene TRBJ1-5; 8 bases align to TRBD1. V was clipped by 1 base and J by 5 bases; unmatched bases: 7. The CDR3 is 15 amino acids. Germline CDR1 DFQATT, CDR2 SNEGSKA (reference sequence). For the CDR3, the DNA is TGCAGTGCTAGAGCCTCTACAGGGGGGGATCAGCCCCAGCATTTT. Amino acids: CSARASTGGDQPQHF.

This clonotype was recorded many times. The chain couples TRBV3-1 to TRBJ2-5; D could derive from TRBD1 or TRBD2 (5 bases each). Germline loops: CDR1 LGHDT, CDR2 YNNKEL (reference sequence). V was trimmed by 3 bases and J by 7 bases, leaving 12 bases between them. The CDR3 sequence is 13 residues long. The CDR3 coding sequence is TGTGCCAGCAGCCAGGGGGTCCTTGGGACCCAGTACTTC. Translating it yields CASSQGVLGTQYF.

At least ten counts were recorded for this clonotype. The gene calls are TRBV20-1 and TRBJ2-7; maybe TRBD2 (6 bases). V lost 1 base to trimming and J lost 1 base, with 8 bases between them. The CDR3 is 13 residues long. In germline, CDR1 is DFQATT, CDR2 SNEGSKA (reference sequence). Here the CDR3 DNA reads TGCAGTGCTAGAGGTCTAGCGTCCTACGAGCAGTACTTC. Translating gives CSARGLASYEQYF.

This chain joins TRBV29-1 and TRBJ2-7; D remains ambiguous. The CDR3 covers 12 residues. Germline V gives CDR1 SQVTM, CDR2 ANQGSEA. CDR3 region: CRWRLCSYEQYF. The DNA of the CDR3 is TGCAGATGGAGACTGTGTTCCTACGAGCAGTACTTC.

The J gene is TRBJ1-2, the V gene TRBV20-1; no clear D. Between the trimmed V and J ends, which lost 1 base and 8 bases, there was a span of 14 bases. The germline V gene encodes CDR1 DFQATT and CDR2 SNEGSKA (reference sequence). This CDR3 has 13 amino acids. Here the CDR3 DNA reads TGCAGTGCTAGAGTTGCGGGCTTCAGGGGCTACACCTTC. This translates into CSARVAGFRGYTF.

The V gene is TRBV7-9, the J gene TRBJ2-4, with D perhaps TRBD1 (5 bases). The closer fit of TRBJ2-7 to the DNA end suggests the J call may be wrong. The germline V gene has CDR1 SEHNR and CDR2 FQNEAQ (reference sequence). This CDR3 is built from 16 residues. The CDR3 DNA follows: TGTGCCAGCAGCTTAGTGGTGGGGCTCGCCCCCAACGAGCAGTACTTC. Amino acids: CASSLVVGLAPNEQYF.

The chain recombines TRBV5-1 with TRBJ1-4; 9 bases agree with TRBD1. Per germline, CDR1 SGHRS and CDR2 YFSETQ. The CDR3 is made up of 14 amino acids. Losses at the gene ends were 3 bases for V and 11 bases for J; bases not matched to a gene: 8. The CDR3 is CASSSPGDREKLFF. The CDR3 bases are TGCGCCAGCAGCTCCCCCGGGGACAGGGAGAAACTGTTTTTT.

This clonotype showed up just a few times. This chain connects TRBV5-4 to TRBJ1-2; 10 bases are shared with TRBD1. The V gene end was trimmed by 4 bases and the J gene end by 7 bases; junction bases not matched to a gene: 7. Germline loops: CDR1 SGHNT, CDR2 YYREEE (reference sequence). CDR3 size: 14 residues. CDR3 sequence reads: CASSGRDRGSGYTF. The CDR3, as DNA: TGTGCCAGCAGCGGAAGGGACAGGGGTTCTGGCTACACCTTC.

V is TRBV7-3 and J is TRBJ1-1; TRBD1 aligns across 7 bases. The CDR3 runs 14 residues. The junction had 3 bases not matched to a gene; V was cut back by 5 bases and J by 0 bases. The germline CDR1 and CDR2 sequences are SGHTA and FQGTGA. CDR3 nucleotides: TGTGCCAGCAGCGAGGGGGCAATGAACACTGAAGCTTTCTTT. Its translation is CASSEGAMNTEAFF.

Concerning this clonotype itself: A much larger clone sits a single nucleotide away, making a read error possible. The chain recombines TRBV7-2 with TRBJ2-3; 8 positions agree with TRBD2. Germline CDR1 reads SGHTA; CDR2 reads FQGNSA. The CDR3 consists of 16 residues. The CDR3 sequence: CASSSSGTRDTDTRYF. DNA for the CDR3: TGTGCCAGCAGCTCCTCCGGGACTAGAGACACAGATACGCGGTATTTT.

Concerning this clonotype itself: At one end, the junction sequence differs from germline, possibly due to a read error. The genes are TRBV4-1 and TRBJ1-2, with 9 bases fitting TRBD1. The CDR3 sequence is 15 residues long. Germline CDR1 reads MGHRA; CDR2 reads YSYEKL. CDR3 residues: CASSPVQGANYGCTF. In DNA, the CDR3 is TGCGCCAGCAGCCCCGTACAGGGGGCGAACTATGGCTGCACCTTC.

This clonotype has just a few counts. The chain carries TRBV4-3 and TRBJ1-2; the D is unclear. The germline gives CDR1 LGHNA, CDR2 YSLEER. V was trimmed by 0 bases and J by 8 bases, leaving 13 bases between them. The CDR3 has 14 residues. This chain's CDR3 is CASSQDNGDGGYTF. The CDR3 region has the DNA TGCGCCAGCAGCCAAGATAATGGGGATGGCGGCTACACCTTC.

V usage is TRBV7-9 and J usage is TRBJ1-5; D is possibly TRBD1 (6 bases). The CDR3 spans 14 residues. Germline CDR1 and CDR2: SEHNR and FQNEAQ (reference sequence). The V and J ends lost 4 bases and 9 bases respectively, with 16 bases between them. CDR3 amino acids: CASSSLGGNGPQHF. CDR3 DNA: TGTGCCAGCAGCTCGCTAGGGGGTAATGGGCCCCAGCATTTT.

This clonotype was seen at least ten times. J is TRBJ2-5 and V is TRBV11-2; D is perhaps TRBD2 (7 bases). The CDR3 runs 18 residues. The germline CDR1 and CDR2 sequences are SGHAT and FQNNGV. Trimming pared 5 bases from V and 2 bases from J, leaving 24 bases between. The CDR3 here is CASSPTKGGLAAQETQYF. The CDR3 DNA follows: TGTGCCAGCAGCCCAACAAAGGGGGGGCTAGCGGCGCAAGAGACCCAGTACTTC.

This clonotype was seen more than once but under ten times. V usage is TRBV4-2 and J usage is TRBJ1-6; a possible D gene is TRBD1 (6 bases). V gave up 3 bases and J gave up 9 bases, with 18 bases separating them. CDR3 length: 16 residues. Germline-derived CDR1 and CDR2 are LGHNA and YNFKEQ. CDR3 protein: CASSQQTGSVGSPLHF. CDR3 DNA: TGTGCCAGCAGCCAGCAGACAGGCTCGGTAGGTTCACCCCTCCACTTT.

This clonotype occurred a few times. For the CDR3, the DNA is TGTGCCAGCACCCAACCCGACAGGCTTCCCTACGAGCAGTACTTC. It is translated as CASTQPDRLPYEQYF. The V call is TRBV5-8, the J call TRBJ2-5; D might be TRBD1 (6 bases). Gene TRBJ2-7 matches the end of the DNA better, so the J call may be wrong. This CDR3 comprises 15 residues. Germline loops: CDR1 SGHTS, CDR2 YDEGEE.

This clonotype was detected only once. The gene calls are TRBV5-6 and TRBJ1-1; perhaps TRBD1 as D (5 bases). Germline V gene lookup returns CDR1 SGHDT and CDR2 YYEEEE. The CDR3 sequence is 15 residues long. Between the trimmed V and J ends, which lost 3 bases and 4 bases, there was a span of 16 bases. CDR3 in amino acids: CASSSTWGVTTEAFF. As DNA, the CDR3 is TGTGCCAGCAGCTCTACGTGGGGGGTGACCACTGAAGCTTTCTTT.